This T cell receptor (beta chain) was sequenced for a study of T cell repertoires in cytomegalovirus infection. Study context: Public TCR beta signatures provided an indication of both CMV infection and a matching HLA type.

General observations from the study: In two of eight donors, the top clonotype was HLA-C-restricted CMV-specific. Frequencies of public TCR beta families were cumulated, and this identified carriers of CMV plus the relevant HLA.

TCRdb reanalysed the reads using MiXCR and keeps one entry per CDR3 protein. The sample consists of about 98,000 distinct CDR3 sequences, 16% of them appearing once. Trimming took off 6 bases at V and 1 base at J, with 17 bases between the two ends. The CDR3 covers 16 residues. Looked up from germline, CDR1 is SGHTA and CDR2 is FQGNSA. This clonotype was counted many times. What it recognizes is unknown. The clonotype originates from a human donor in good health (CMV status not recorded). Some clones in this sample may be carry-over from other donors' samples. The rearrangement joins TRBV7-2 to TRBJ2-3; D perhaps matches TRBD1 (6 bases). Input material: PBMCs. The DNA of the CDR3 is TGTGCCAGCAGTTTCCCTACAGGGAGAGGCACAGATACGCAGTATTTT. Its protein is CASSFPTGRGTDTQYF.